Presented here are 32 T cell receptor beta chains from one specimen sequenced in a study of blood T cell repertoires in COVID-19. Clones were read by immunoSEQ multiplex PCR, and TCRdb kept only the in-frame ones, dropping some. The sample consists of some 130,000 clones, 86% of them appearing once. Sequencing was performed on peripheral blood. These receptors were collected from a woman aged 70-85 years with COVID-19, enrolled during active disease.

The chain employs TRBV5-1 and TRBJ2-5; 7 positions match TRBD1. The germline V gene has CDR1 SGHRS and CDR2 YFSETQ. CDR3 length: 13 residues. V dropped 2 bases and J dropped 4; count of bases not matched to a gene: 2. The CDR3 region is CASSLGGLETQYF. CDR3 DNA sequence: TGCGCCAGCAGCTTAGGGGGCCTAGAGACCCAGTACTTC.

This clone was picked up a small number of times. The chain uses TRBV25-1 and TRBJ2-2; 12 positions match TRBD1. This CDR3 contains 14 residues. Germline lookup yields CDR1 MGHDK and CDR2 SYGVNS. Trimming removed 8 bases from V and 6 bases from J; junction bases left unmatched: 4. CDR3 sequence: CASGDRGRPGELFF. The CDR3 DNA reads TGTGCCAGCGGGGACAGGGGGCGCCCCGGGGAGCTGTTTTTT.

The chain has TRBV7-3 and TRBJ2-1; the match to TRBD2 covers 7 bases. CDR1 SGHTA and CDR2 FQGTGA come from the germline V gene. This CDR3 is built from 14 residues. Trimming took 4 bases from V and 9 from J; bases not matched to a gene: 9. CDR3 region: CASSSTTSLAEQFF. For the CDR3, the DNA is TGTGCCAGCAGCTCGACGACTAGCTTGGCTGAGCAGTTCTTC.

The genes are TRBV7-8 and TRBJ1-6; 10 bases align to TRBD1. The J segment lost 3 bases and the V segment lost 5 bases, leaving 4 bases of the junction unmatched. From germline, CDR1 is SGHVS and CDR2 FQNEAQ. The CDR3 runs to 16 residues. CDR3 nucleotides: TGTGCCAGCAGCCTAAGGACAGGGGGCTATAATTCACCCCTCCACTTT. Translated: CASSLRTGGYNSPLHF.

This clone was seen a single time. The J gene is TRBJ1-4, the V gene TRBV6-1, with D tentatively TRBD1 (6 bases). V was shortened by 3 bases and J by 5 bases, with 13 bases between the two germline ends. There are 15 residues in the CDR3. Germline V gene lookup returns CDR1 MNHNS and CDR2 SASEGT. Written as DNA, the CDR3 is TGTGCCAGCAGTGATGCCGGGACACCGAATGAAAAACTGTTTTTT. This codes for CASSDAGTPNEKLFF.

The chain joins TRBV4-1 to TRBJ1-5, with 8 bases matching TRBD1. The germline V gene has CDR1 MGHRA and CDR2 YSYEKL. V trimming: 2 bases; J trimming: 5 bases; junction bases outside the gene matches: 5. The CDR3 runs 15 residues. The CDR3 nucleotides read TGCGCCAGCAGCCAAACGGGGGGACAGGATCAGCCCCAGCATTTT. Translating it yields CASSQTGGQDQPQHF.

The V gene is TRBV6-4, the J gene TRBJ1-5, with 8 positions matching TRBD1. CDR1 and CDR2 (germline): MRHNA, SNTAGT. Trimming removed 0 bases from V and 6 bases from J; junction bases left unmatched: 13. The CDR3 runs to 18 residues. The DNA for the CDR3 is TGTGCCAGCAGTGACTCGGAAGGGTCGAGACAGGGGAGTCAGCCCCAGCATTTT. Amino acid sequence: CASSDSEGSRQGSQPQHF.

This clone was observed a handful of times. The genes are TRBV6-5 and TRBJ1-1, with 12 bases matching TRBD1. The junction had 5 bases not matched to a gene; V was cut back by 6 bases and J by 3 bases. The CDR3 totals 15 residues. The germline CDR1 and CDR2 sequences are MNHEY and SVGAGI. The CDR3 nucleotides are TGTGCCAGCAGGGGACAGGGGGCGGGGGACACTGAAGCTTTCTTT. Its translation: CASRGQGAGDTEAFF.

The V gene is TRBV7-8, the J gene TRBJ2-1, with 8 bases that match TRBD2. CDR1 is SGHVS, CDR2 FQNEAQ, per germline. This CDR3 region has 13 residues. V was pared by 10 bases and J by 4 bases, with 6 bases of the junction left unmatched. DNA of the CDR3: TGTGCCACCGGGCGGGGGGCTTACAATGAGCAGTTCTTC. Encoded protein: CATGRGAYNEQFF.

The rearrangement uses TRBV28 and TRBJ1-2; D may be TRBD1 (6 bases). Looked up from germline, CDR1 is MDHEN and CDR2 is SYDVKM. Trimming took 7 bases from V and 2 from J, leaving 11 bases between them. The CDR3 has 13 amino acids. CDR3 DNA: TGTGCCAGCACCTTAACAGGGAACTATGGCTACACCTTC. Translated, it gives CASTLTGNYGYTF.

The genes are TRBV29-1 and TRBJ1-2; TRBD1 aligns across 8 bases. CDR3 length equals 18 residues. V dropped 2 bases and J dropped 5; count of bases not matched to a gene: 19. CDR1 is SQVTM and CDR2 is ANQGSEA in the germline V gene. The CDR3 nucleotides are TGCAGCGTTGAATCCCAACAGGGGGATACACCCCCGGCTTATGGCTACACCTTC. Amino acids: CSVESQQGDTPPAYGYTF.

The genes are TRBV9 and TRBJ1-1; 11 bases fit TRBD1. CDR3 length: 19 residues. Looked up from germline, CDR1 is SGDLS and CDR2 is YYNGEE. The ends lost 2 bases at V and 4 bases at J; junction bases unmatched: 16. DNA for the CDR3: TGTGCCAGCAGCGTGGAAACCCCGGGACAGGGGGGAGGAGGCACTGAAGCTTTCTTT. Encoded protein: CASSVETPGQGGGGTEAFF. Full variable domain (outside the CDR3, taken from reference TRBV9 and TRBJ1-1): DSGVTQTPKHLITATGQRVTLRCSPRSGDLSVYWYQQSLDQGLQFLIQYYNGEERAKGNILERFSAQQFPDLHSELNLSSLELGDSALYFCASSVETPGQGGGGTEAFFGQGTRLTVV.

In its sample, this clone was seen a few times. The V gene is TRBV7-9, the J gene TRBJ1-3; tentative D call: TRBD1 (6 bases). V shed 5 bases and J shed 3 bases, with 11 bases lying between them. Germline CDR1 SEHNR, CDR2 FQNEAQ (reference sequence). The CDR3 extends over 14 amino acids. DNA for the CDR3: TGTGCCAGCAGCCGCCCAGGGGTTGGAAACACCATATATTTT. Its translation is CASSRPGVGNTIYF.

The V gene is TRBV7-2, the J gene TRBJ2-2; 7 nucleotides line up with TRBD1. The CDR3 is 15 amino acids. Germline lookup yields CDR1 SGHTA and CDR2 FQGNSA. The V segment lost 5 bases and the J segment 4 bases; nucleotides outside the gene matches: 7. The CDR3 DNA is TGTGCCAGCAGCACCCGGACAGGCGCCACCGGGGAGCTGTTTTTT. It is translated as CASSTRTGATGELFF.

This chain links TRBV7-2 with TRBJ2-1; possible D gene TRBD1, 5 bases. The CDR3 is made up of 17 amino acids. Trimming left V 2 bases short and J 3 bases short, with 17 bases between. Germline V lookup: CDR1 SGHTA, CDR2 FQGNSA. The CDR3: CASSLWPDSASYNEQFF. DNA of the CDR3: TGTGCCAGCAGCTTATGGCCCGACAGTGCTAGCTACAATGAGCAGTTCTTC.

This clone occurred once. The chain employs TRBV30 and TRBJ1-2; tentatively, D is TRBD1 (5 bases). Germline V gives CDR1 GTSNPN, CDR2 SVGIG (reference sequence). The CDR3 is made up of 15 amino acids. V was trimmed by 2 bases and J by 4 bases, leaving 17 bases between them. CDR3 DNA: TGTGCCTGGAGTCCAGGGTCTGGCCCGGCCTATGGCTACACCTTC. This translates into CAWSPGSGPAYGYTF.

The chain has TRBV6-5 and TRBJ2-7, with 8 nucleotides matching TRBD1. Germline values: CDR1 MNHEY, CDR2 SVGAGI. The CDR3 contains 15 residues. The V segment lost 0 bases and the J segment 4 bases; nucleotides outside the gene matches: 5. CDR3 nucleotides: TGTGCCAGCAGTTACTCGGCAGGGGGCCAATACGAGCAGTACTTC. Translated, it gives CASSYSAGGQYEQYF.

This chain links TRBV5-1 with TRBJ1-4; 8 bases fit TRBD1. V was clipped by 4 bases and J by 4 bases; unmatched bases: 9. The CDR3 consists of 16 residues. Germline V gives CDR1 SGHRS, CDR2 YFSETQ. For the CDR3, the DNA is TGCGCCAGCAGCCACACAGGGGGACAGATTAATGAAAAACTGTTTTTT. Translation gives CASSHTGGQINEKLFF.

Worth noting for this clone: This may arise from a read error, as a much more abundant clone is one base away. The chain joins TRBV28 to TRBJ1-3; D gene unclear. This CDR3 has 13 residues. Per the germline V gene, CDR1 is MDHEN and CDR2 is SYDVKM. V lost 5 bases and J lost 0, with 5 bases in between. The CDR3 sequence: CASSINSGNTIYF. The CDR3 DNA follows: TGTGCCAGCAGTATTAACTCTGGAAACACCATATATTTT.

The chain recombines TRBV7-9 with TRBJ2-3; D remains ambiguous. This CDR3 spans 15 amino acids. The germline V and J ends were trimmed by 0 bases and 0 bases, with 7 bases remaining between them. Germline CDR1 reads SEHNR; CDR2 reads FQNEAQ (reference sequence). The CDR3 DNA reads TGTGCCAGCAGCTTAGCGGCGGTTAGCACAGATACGCAGTATTTT. Protein sequence: CASSLAAVSTDTQYF.

The chain has TRBV21-1 and TRBJ2-7; the DNA was not compared with TRBD1, the D call given in the table. TRBV21-1 is assigned pseudogene status. CDR3 length equals 13 residues. The CDR3 here is CASSGGVNYEQYF. CDR3 sequence (DNA): TGTGCCAGCAGCGGGGGCGTCAACTACGAGCAGTACTTC.

The V and J genes are TRBV3-1 (or the pseudogene TRBV3-2) and TRBJ2-1, with D unclear. This CDR3 contains 15 residues. Deletions cut 3 bases from V and 5 bases from J, with 14 bases between. The germline V gene has CDR1 LGHDT and CDR2 YNNKEL (reference sequence). Here the CDR3 reads CASSQGGQTNNEQFF. CDR3 bases: TGTGCCAGCAGCCAGGGTGGGCAGACAAACAATGAGCAGTTCTTC.

This chain connects TRBV28 to TRBJ2-3; D unresolved. Trimming took off 2 bases at V and 2 bases at J, with 8 bases between the two ends. In germline, CDR1 is MDHEN, CDR2 SYDVKM. This CDR3 has 14 amino acids. CDR3: CASSLVQLTDTQYF. DNA for the CDR3: TGTGCCAGCAGTTTAGTACAGCTCACAGATACGCAGTATTTT.

V is TRBV7-9 and J is TRBJ1-1; TRBD1 matches at 10 bases. Trimming cost V 1 base and J 5 bases; bases outside gene matches: 4. The V gene's germline CDR1 is SEHNR and CDR2 FQNEAQ (reference sequence). This CDR3 is built from 15 residues. The CDR3 spells CASSLGGTGATEAFF. Here the CDR3 DNA reads TGTGCCAGCAGCTTAGGGGGGACAGGGGCTACTGAAGCTTTCTTT.

J is TRBJ2-5 and V is TRBV2; 13 nucleotides agree with TRBD2. Trimming at V came to 4 bases and at J to 5 bases, leaving 10 bases not matched to a gene. Germline V gives CDR1 SNHLY, CDR2 FYNNEI. The CDR3 sequence is 17 residues long. The CDR3 sequence: CASSGITSGGAQETQYF. CDR3 bases: TGTGCCAGCAGTGGAATCACTAGCGGGGGGGCCCAGGAGACCCAGTACTTC. Variable domain in full (rest from reference TRBV2 and TRBJ2-5): EPEVTQTPSHQVTQMGQEVILRCVPISNHLYFYWYRQILGQKVEFLVSFYNNEISEKSEIFDDQFSVERPDGSNFTLKIRSTKLEDSAMYFCASSGITSGGAQETQYFGPGTRLLVL.

The V and J genes are TRBV7-9 and TRBJ1-6; a possible D gene is TRBD1 (5 bases). Trimming removed 5 bases from V and 13 bases from J, with 12 bases in between. There are 12 residues in the CDR3. Germline CDR1 and CDR2: SEHNR and FQNEAQ (reference sequence). The CDR3 region has the DNA TGTGCCAGCAGCATGACAGCTCCCCCCCTCCACTTT. It encodes CASSMTAPPLHF.

The V call is TRBV9, the J call TRBJ2-3; 10 bases map to TRBD1. The V segment lost 3 bases and the J segment 0 bases; nucleotides outside the gene matches: 4. Germline assignment: CDR1 SGDLS and CDR2 YYNGEE. CDR3 length equals 16 residues. CDR3 in DNA: TGTGCCAGCAGCGCCCTGGACAGGGGGAGCACAGATACGCAGTATTTT. This gives the protein CASSALDRGSTDTQYF.

This clone has only one observation. This chain connects TRBV4-1 to TRBJ2-7, with D possibly matching TRBD1 (5 bases). The length of the CDR3 is 19 residues. V lost 2 bases and J lost 5, with 28 bases in between. CDR1 is MGHRA and CDR2 is YSYEKL in the germline V gene. CDR3 in DNA: TGCGCCAGCAGCCAAATCCCCTTTGGGGCAGGAAAATTGATGGACGAGCAGTACTTC. This translates into CASSQIPFGAGKLMDEQYF.

The table lists this clone with a few counts. The J gene is TRBJ1-5, the V gene TRBV7-2; D unresolved. The CDR3 totals 14 residues. The V gene's germline CDR1 is SGHTA and CDR2 FQGNSA. Trimming removed 0 bases at V and 7 bases at J, with 10 bases between. The CDR3 nucleotides read TGTGCCAGCAGCTTAGCAGCGGGTCCGCAGCCCCAGCATTTT. As protein: CASSLAAGPQPQHF.

This sequence joins TRBV20-1 and TRBJ2-1; no firm D call. Germline-derived CDR1 and CDR2 are DFQATT and SNEGSKA (reference sequence). The CDR3 is 15 residues long. Trimming shortened V by 3 bases and J by 1 base, and 13 bases separated the two germline ends. The CDR3 is CSASILAVSYNEQFF. CDR3 in DNA: TGCAGTGCTAGTATTCTCGCGGTTTCCTACAATGAGCAGTTCTTC.

The rearrangement joins TRBV13 to TRBJ1-5, with a tentative D call TRBD1 (5 bases). This CDR3 comprises 12 residues. The V gene lost 6 bases and the J gene lost 7 bases, with 10 bases spanning the gap. From germline, CDR1 is PRHDT and CDR2 FYEKMQ (reference sequence). As DNA, the CDR3 is TGTGCCAGCAGTGGGGGGGGGCAGCCCCAGCATTTT. Residues: CASSGGGQPQHF.

The J gene is TRBJ1-5, the V gene TRBV18; TRBD1 matches at 7 bases. The CDR3 spans 17 residues. V lost 4 bases and J lost 0; bases outside the gene matches: 9. Per germline, CDR1 KGHSH and CDR2 LQKENI. The CDR3 bases are TGTGCCAGCTCACTAAGACAGGGTTCAGATAGCAATCAGCCCCAGCATTTT. This gives the protein CASSLRQGSDSNQPQHF.